Reported below is one T cell receptor beta chain. Clones were sequenced by immunoSEQ multiplex PCR, and TCRdb holds only the in-frame ones, with some missing. The sample has about 61,000 clones; 97% are singletons. This record belongs to a study of technical replicates of blood from a few donors. The germline CDR1 and CDR2 sequences are SGHRS and YFSETQ. The length of the CDR3 is 15 residues. Trimming removed 4 bases from V and 7 bases from J, with 17 bases in between. The sample comprised T cells isolated from PBMCs. The TCR comes from a human donor in good health. This chain connects TRBV5-1 to TRBJ1-4; tentative D call: TRBD1 (5 bases). CDR3 bases: TGCGCCAGCAGCCCCGCGGGGGGTCGTCGTGAAAAACTGTTTTTT. Translated: CASSPAGGRREKLFF.